Following are 10 T cell receptor beta chains from one sample sequenced in a study of CD8 T cells in ankylosing spondylitis. TCRdb used MiXCR to reprocess the 5' RACE reads, holding one entry per CDR3 protein. The data show about 42,000 distinct CDR3 sequences, with about 4% seen just once and roughly 4% held by the top ten. The sequenced sample consisted of blood, either unsorted or a sorted T cell fraction (not recorded which). The origin of the receptors is a female donor with ankylosing spondylitis or in good health (not recorded which).

This clonotype was found many times. V is TRBV9 and J is TRBJ1-3; the D is unclear. Between the trimmed V and J ends, which lost 0 bases and 0 bases, there was a span of 10 bases. The CDR3 totals 16 residues. From germline, CDR1 is SGDLS and CDR2 YYNGEE. CDR3 protein: CASSVGQAYSGNTIYF. Here the CDR3 DNA reads TGTGCCAGCAGCGTAGGGCAGGCGTACTCTGGAAACACCATATATTTT.

This clonotype has ten or more counts. The V call is TRBV9, the J call TRBJ2-2; 8 bases agree with TRBD2. This CDR3 contains 16 residues. The junction had 5 bases not matched to a gene; V was cut back by 0 bases and J by 4 bases. CDR1 SGDLS and CDR2 YYNGEE come from the germline V gene. CDR3 sequence (DNA): TGTGCCAGCAGCGTAGATCCGGGGGGGTTCACCGGGGAGCTGTTTTTT. Protein product: CASSVDPGGFTGELFF.

This clonotype occurred many times. J is TRBJ1-5 and V is TRBV9; the match to TRBD1 covers 7 bases. Losses at the gene ends were 0 bases for V and 5 bases for J; bases not matched to a gene: 2. The CDR3 contains 14 residues. Germline V gives CDR1 SGDLS, CDR2 YYNGEE. This CDR3 is CASSVGDRYQPQHF. The CDR3 nucleotides are TGTGCCAGCAGCGTAGGGGACAGATATCAGCCCCAGCATTTT.

This clonotype was seen many times. The chain is built from TRBV9 and TRBJ2-2; unclear D gene. V dropped 4 bases and J dropped 8 bases, with 18 bases sitting between them. Germline assignment: CDR1 SGDLS and CDR2 YYNGEE. The CDR3 has 15 amino acids. As DNA, the CDR3 is TGTGCCAGCAGCCCAGAGACCAGCGTGTTAGGGGAGCTGTTTTTT. Translated: CASSPETSVLGELFF.

This clonotype came up many times. The chain's CDR3 is CASSPGGPSSGNTIYF. The CDR3 DNA reads TGTGCCAGCAGCCCAGGGGGCCCAAGCTCTGGAAACACCATATATTTT. The V call is TRBV9, the J call TRBJ1-3; 8 bases map to TRBD1. Per germline, CDR1 SGDLS and CDR2 YYNGEE. J was trimmed by 0 bases and V by 4 bases; bases with no gene match: 6. The CDR3 length is 16 residues.

This clonotype is categorized as medium-sized. The V gene is TRBV9, the J gene TRBJ1-6; no definite D call. Germline CDR1 is SGDLS and CDR2 is YYNGEE. Trimming took off 3 bases at V and 7 bases at J, with 11 bases between the two ends. The CDR3 consists of 14 residues. The CDR3 here is CASSGDARNSPLHF. The CDR3, as DNA: TGTGCCAGCAGCGGGGATGCCCGCAATTCACCCCTCCACTTT.

This clonotype was seen repeatedly, ten times or more. The chain employs TRBV9 and TRBJ2-5; D may match TRBD1 or TRBD2 (5 bases each). Deletions cut 0 bases from V and 5 bases from J, with 17 bases between. The CDR3 runs to 16 residues. From germline, CDR1 is SGDLS and CDR2 YYNGEE. CDR3 protein: CASSVAVARGGETQYF. In DNA, the CDR3 is TGTGCCAGCAGCGTAGCTGTGGCTAGGGGCGGGGAGACCCAGTACTTC.

This clonotype was seen at least ten times. V usage is TRBV9 and J usage is TRBJ1-3; 7 bases are shared with TRBD1. The V gene end was trimmed by 3 bases and the J gene end by 2 bases; junction bases not matched to a gene: 8. Per the germline V gene, CDR1 is SGDLS and CDR2 is YYNGEE. The CDR3 is made up of 16 amino acids. Here the CDR3 reads CASSARDSWPGNTIYF. CDR3 nucleotides: TGTGCCAGCAGCGCCCGGGACAGCTGGCCTGGAAACACCATATATTTT. The full variable domain, completed using reference TRBV9 and TRBJ1-3, is DSGVTQTPKHLITATGQRVTLRCSPRSGDLSVYWYQQSLDQGLQFLIQYYNGEERAKGNILERFSAQQFPDLHSELNLSSLELGDSALYFCASSARDSWPGNTIYFGEGSWLTVV.

This rearrangement joins TRBV9 to TRBJ1-6; no definite D call. Trimming took off 0 bases at V and 9 bases at J, with 16 bases between the two ends. Germline V lookup: CDR1 SGDLS, CDR2 YYNGEE. The length of the CDR3 is 16 residues. In nucleotides, the CDR3 is TGTGCCAGCAGCGTAGGAAGGGAAGCCCCCGGTTCACCCCTCCACTTT. Encoded protein: CASSVGREAPGSPLHF.

Ten or more counts support this clonotype. The chain combines TRBV9 with TRBJ2-7; TRBD1 is a possible D gene (5 bases). Germline V gene sequence: CDR1 SGDLS, CDR2 YYNGEE. The CDR3 totals 15 residues. The V gene lost 4 bases and the J gene lost 0 bases, with 14 bases spanning the gap. CDR3 in DNA: TGTGCCAGCAGCTTGGGGCAGGAGAGCTCCTACGAGCAGTACTTC. Translation: CASSLGQESSYEQYF.